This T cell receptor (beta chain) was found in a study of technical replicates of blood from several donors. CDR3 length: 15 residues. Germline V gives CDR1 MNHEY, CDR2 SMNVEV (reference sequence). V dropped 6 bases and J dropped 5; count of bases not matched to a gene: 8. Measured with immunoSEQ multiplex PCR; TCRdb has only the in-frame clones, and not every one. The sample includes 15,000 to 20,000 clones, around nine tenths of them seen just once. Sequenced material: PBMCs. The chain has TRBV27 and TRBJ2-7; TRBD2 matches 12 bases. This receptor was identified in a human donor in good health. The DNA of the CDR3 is TGTGCCAGCAGCCGTCGACTAGCGGGAGCCAACGAGCAGTACTTC. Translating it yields CASSRRLAGANEQYF.